One sample yielded the 6 T cell receptor beta chains listed below, sequenced in a study of T cell responses to AZD1222 COVID-19 vaccine. TCRdb keeps only in-frame clones here, not all; method: immunoSEQ multiplex PCR. The sample carries about 60,000 clones, over 60% recorded once. The sample in question was peripheral blood, obtained 28 days after the second AZD1222 dose. Receptor source: an adult who received the AZD1222 COVID-19 vaccine.

This clone was counted between two and nine times. CDR3 residues: CASSFGASDTIYF. The CDR3 region has the DNA TGTGCCAGCAGCTTCGGGGCCTCAGACACCATATATTTT. The chain carries TRBV14 and TRBJ1-3, with D possibly being TRBD1 (5 bases). Looked up from germline, CDR1 is SGHDN and CDR2 is FVKESK. Trimming removed 5 bases from V and 8 bases from J, with 13 bases in between. The CDR3 has 13 amino acids.

There are a few counts of this clone. Written as DNA, the CDR3 is TGCGCCAACATGGGTTTTATAAGGACAGGGCTTGGAAACACCATATATTTT. It is translated as CANMGFIRTGLGNTIYF. This chain uses TRBV23-1 with TRBJ1-3; 8 nucleotides agree with TRBD1. TRBV23-1 is treated as an ORF (open reading frame) with a function not yet certain. Trimming removed 10 bases from V and 3 bases from J; junction bases left unmatched: 17. CDR3 size: 17 residues.

The chain combines TRBV18 with TRBJ2-7; D is ambiguous. The CDR3 runs to 13 residues. Trimming removed 2 bases from V and 3 bases from J, with 8 bases in between. Germline values: CDR1 KGHSH, CDR2 LQKENI. As DNA, the CDR3 is TGTGCCAGCTCACCAGGGGTACTCTACGAGCAGTACTTC. Amino acid sequence: CASSPGVLYEQYF.

The chain is built from TRBV5-6 and TRBJ1-1; D unresolved. In germline, CDR1 is SGHDT, CDR2 YYEEEE. V shed 4 bases and J shed 1 base, with 2 bases lying between them. The CDR3 extends over 11 amino acids. The DNA for the CDR3 is TGTGCCAGCAGCGGGAACACTGAAGCTTTCTTT. Protein sequence: CASSGNTEAFF.

The DNA for the CDR3 is TGTGCCAGCAGCTTAGACTCGGCCAGGCAAGAGACCCAGTACTTC. It yields the protein CASSLDSARQETQYF. This chain links TRBV7-2 with TRBJ2-5, with D unresolved. Germline CDR1 is SGHTA and CDR2 is FQGNSA. CDR3 length: 15 residues. Trimming took 1 base from V and 2 from J, leaving 11 bases between them.

The rearrangement joins TRBV12-3 or TRBV12-4 to TRBJ1-1; D possibly corresponds to TRBD1 (6 bases). This CDR3 has 12 amino acids. V lost 5 bases and J 6 bases, leaving 10 bases between the germline ends. The DNA of the CDR3 is TGTGCCAGCAGTCGCAGGGGCCCTGAAGCTTTCTTT. This encodes CASSRRGPEAFF.